Sequencing of this TCR beta chain was carried out in a study of blood T cell repertoires in COVID-19. Overall study context: Sites across the United States, Italy and Spain contributed samples from acute and convalescent COVID-19. PBMCs, B-cell-depleted T cells, or T cells were the source of the cDNA or gDNA that made up the material.

Germline CDR1 is SNHLY and CDR2 is FYNNEI. V gave up 3 bases and J gave up 12 bases; unmatched junction bases: 14. The CDR3 consists of 15 residues. As handled by the study authors: Reference gene primer amplification gave nucleated cell count estimates. The data were produced by immunoSEQ multiplex PCR, yet TCRdb's version contains in-frame clones alone and is incomplete. D and trimming come from the DNA, and the V and J calls and clone size come from that table. This table has 130,000 or so clones, roughly 90% appearing once. Sample: peripheral blood. V and J are TRBV2 and TRBJ2-4; 7 bases align to TRBD1. The sequence derives from a man in his fifties with acute or convalescent COVID-19. CDR3: CASSEEATGTTHQYF. CDR3 DNA sequence: TGTGCCAGCAGTGAGGAAGCGACAGGGACAACGCATCAGTACTTC.